Listed below are T cell receptor beta chains from one sample, sequenced in a study of OX40 agonist ivuxolimab in advanced cancers. Libraries were prepared by immunoSEQ multiplex PCR; TCRdb keeps only in-frame clonotypes and omits some of them. The sample gives over 80,000 clones, 83% of which show up once; approximately 0.9% is in the top ten. The specimen was CD4+ or CD8+ T cells sorted from blood, collected in a trial of the OX40 agonist ivuxolimab. Every receptor here comes from an adult with an advanced solid tumor such as melanoma, head and neck, liver or kidney cancer. The CDR3 runs from the conserved cysteine through the conserved F or W.

V gene | CDR3 protein
TRBV7-9 | CASSLARSSGREQFF
TRBV19 | CASNPSGAGGRETQYF
TRBV7-2 | CASSPGGSGNTIYF
TRBV7-3 | CASSPQGWTEAFF
TRBV7-6 | CASSLESGTSGGNEQFF
TRBV6-6 | CASSERTNEQYF
TRBV7-7 | CASSLDGGSYNEQFF
TRBV18 | CASSPTEGAWNSPLHF
TRBV6-1 | CASSGRTGGLNEKLFF
TRBV30 | CALRQSATEAFF
TRBV18 | CASSRRPGQGGEKLFF
TRBV7-2 | CASSLGAGVNQPQHF
TRBV5-4 | CASSLELNTEAFF
TRBV27 | CASSLPSLAGANEQFF
TRBV5-1 | CASSPRQASYEQYF
TRBV6-1 | CASTREFRNQPQHF